The 20 T cell receptor beta chains below were found in one sample sequenced in a study of yellow fever vaccine responses in identical twins. TCRdb re-called the RT-PCR reads with MiXCR, one entry per CDR3 protein. This sample has some 11,000 distinct CDR3 sequences, with 65% to 80% found just once. The sequences come from T cells from blood (PBMCs), unsorted or a sorted subset (not recorded which), collected before or after yellow fever vaccination (not recorded which). These receptors came from a woman aged 18 to 35 who received the yellow fever vaccine.

The rearrangement joins TRBV20-1 to TRBJ2-1; 11 bases match TRBD2. The CDR3 extends over 14 amino acids. Germline V CDR1 and CDR2: DFQATT, SNEGSKA (reference sequence). The V segment lost 6 bases and the J segment 8 bases; nucleotides outside the gene matches: 9. The chain's CDR3 is CSARSLAGGHEQFF. CDR3 nucleotides: TGCAGTGCAAGGTCTCTAGCGGGAGGACATGAGCAGTTCTTC.

The sample holds a few counts of this clonotype. V and J are TRBV11-1 and TRBJ2-1; D assignment may be TRBD1 or TRBD2 (6 bases each). Trimming took 3 bases from V and 6 from J, leaving 15 bases between them. The CDR3 consists of 15 residues. The germline CDR1 and CDR2 sequences are SGHAT and FQDESV (reference sequence). This CDR3 is CASSFGGTRINEQFF. Here the CDR3 DNA reads TGTGCCAGCAGCTTCGGCGGGACAAGAATCAATGAGCAGTTCTTC.

This clonotype has only a few counts. This rearrangement joins TRBV2 to TRBJ1-5; 7 nucleotides match TRBD1. Germline V CDR1 and CDR2: SNHLY, FYNNEI. After removal of 8 bases from V and 6 bases from J, the junction contained 16 bases not matched to a gene. The CDR3 contains 16 residues. The chain's CDR3 is CASGQGGDSFSQPQHF. CDR3 DNA: TGTGCCAGCGGGCAGGGGGGGGATTCCTTTAGTCAGCCCCAGCATTTT.

V gene TRBV29-1 combines with J gene TRBJ2-1, with D unclear. V was shortened by 0 bases and J by 2 bases, with 11 bases between the two germline ends. Germline V gene lookup returns CDR1 SQVTM and CDR2 ANQGSEA. This CDR3 region has 15 residues. The CDR3 loop is CSVEDLKPAYNEQFF. The CDR3, as DNA: TGCAGCGTTGAAGATCTCAAACCGGCCTACAATGAGCAGTTCTTC.

The chain carries TRBV7-6 and TRBJ1-4; tentatively, D is TRBD1 (6 bases). Germline CDR1 SGHVS, CDR2 FNYEAQ. The CDR3 runs 19 residues. Trimming removed 3 bases from V and 0 bases from J, with 20 bases in between. CDR3: CASSLGAFETSSTNEKLFF. CDR3 bases: TGTGCCAGCAGCTTGGGGGCTTTCGAAACGTCTTCAACTAATGAAAAACTGTTTTTT.

The V gene is TRBV18, the J gene TRBJ1-1; D unclear. The germline gives CDR1 KGHSH, CDR2 LQKENI. The V end was cut by 1 base, the J end by 2 bases, with 5 bases between. The CDR3 has 13 amino acids. The CDR3 DNA reads as TGTGCCAGCTCACCACTCCGTAACACTGAAGCTTTCTTT. This translates into CASSPLRNTEAFF.

The V call is TRBV7-6, the J call TRBJ2-7, with 13 bases matching TRBD2. Germline assignment: CDR1 SGHVS and CDR2 FNYEAQ. CDR3 length: 17 amino acids. J gave up 0 bases and V 4 bases, and 6 bases lay outside the gene matches. CDR3: CASSSLAGGPGSYEQYF. CDR3 sequence (DNA): TGTGCCAGCAGCTCACTAGCGGGAGGGCCGGGCTCCTACGAGCAGTACTTC. The variable domain in full, with the rest retrieved from reference TRBV7-6 and TRBJ2-7, is GAGVSQSPRYKVTKRGQDVALRCDPISGHVSLYWYRQALGQGPEFLTYFNYEAQQDKSGLPNDRFSAERPEGSISTLTIQRTEQRDSAMYRCASSSLAGGPGSYEQYFGPGTRLTVT.

The rearrangement uses TRBV11-1 and TRBJ2-7; 7 bases line up with TRBD1. The CDR3 is 14 residues long. CDR1 is SGHAT and CDR2 is FQDESV in the germline V gene (reference sequence). V lost 1 base and J lost 2; bases outside the gene matches: 2. CDR3 protein: CASSLGQGPYEQYV. CDR3 sequence (DNA): TGTGCCAGCAGCTTAGGACAGGGACCCTACGAGCAGTACGTC.

V is TRBV10-3 and J is TRBJ1-2, with a tentative D call TRBD1 (6 bases). CDR1 is ENHRY and CDR2 is SYGVKD in the germline V gene. CDR3 length: 17 amino acids. V dropped 3 bases and J dropped 0 bases, with 17 bases sitting between them. Written as DNA, the CDR3 is TGTGCCATCAGTGAACCAAAACAGGGCCCGACTAACTATGGCTACACCTTC. Amino acids: CAISEPKQGPTNYGYTF.

This chain uses TRBV6-2 or TRBV6-3 with TRBJ2-3; 8 bases fit TRBD2. Unmatched junction bases numbered 4, after V lost 0 bases and J lost 2 bases. The CDR3 totals 16 residues. The germline gives CDR1 MNHEY, CDR2 SVGEGT. In nucleotides, the CDR3 is TGTGCCAGCAGTTACTCGGGCGGGGGGACCACAGATACGCAGTATTTT. It specifies CASSYSGGGTTDTQYF.

This clonotype was counted once. The gene calls are TRBV29-1 and TRBJ1-2, with D unresolved. V lost 4 bases and J 7 bases, leaving 13 bases between the germline ends. The germline V gene has CDR1 SQVTM and CDR2 ANQGSEA. CDR3 length: 12 amino acids. CDR3 in amino acids: CSVVARLVGYTF. Written as DNA, the CDR3 is TGCAGCGTTGTGGCCAGGCTAGTTGGCTACACCTTC.

This chain joins TRBV28 and TRBJ1-4; D is undetermined. Trimming took 4 bases from V and 8 from J, leaving 8 bases between them. Germline CDR1 and CDR2: MDHEN and SYDVKM. The CDR3 extends over 12 amino acids. CDR3 DNA: TGTGCCAGCAGTTACGTTGAAGAAAAACTGTTTTTT. It encodes CASSYVEEKLFF.

V and J are TRBV5-5 and TRBJ2-5, with TRBD1 matching 10 bases. The CDR3 length is 17 residues. V was pared by 2 bases and J by 4 bases, with 11 bases of the junction left unmatched. Germline CDR1 is SGHKS and CDR2 is YYEKEE (reference sequence). As DNA, the CDR3 is TGTGCCAGCAGCTTCGCTTATAGGGACAGGGGTTTAGAGACCCAGTACTTC. The encoded protein is CASSFAYRDRGLETQYF. The whole variable domain, remainder taken from reference TRBV5-5 and TRBJ2-5, is DAGVTQSPTHLIKTRGQQVTLRCSPISGHKSVSWYQQVLGQGPQFIFQYYEKEERGRGNFPDRFSARQFPNYSSELNVNALLLGDSALYLCASSFAYRDRGLETQYFGPGTRLLVL.

The CDR3 coding sequence is TGTGCAAGTCCTCCCCGGGGGCCGGAGCAGTACGTC. Protein sequence: CASPPRGPEQYV. This chain connects TRBV12-2 to TRBJ2-7; TRBD1, the D gene given by the table, was not confirmed from the DNA. TRBV12-2 is a documented pseudogene. This CDR3 is 12 amino acids long.

This clonotype was seen a few times. The rearrangement joins TRBV23-1 to TRBJ2-1; 7 bases line up with TRBD1. TRBV23-1 counts as an open reading frame of uncertain function. The V gene end was trimmed by 2 bases and the J gene end by 6 bases; junction bases not matched to a gene: 16. This CDR3 comprises 18 residues. The CDR3 spells CASSQSPYDRVSGNEQFF. The DNA for the CDR3 is TGCGCCAGCAGTCAAAGTCCATACGACAGGGTTAGTGGCAATGAGCAGTTCTTC.

The rearrangement joins TRBV12-3 or TRBV12-4 to TRBJ1-4; no clear D. Trimming pared 7 bases from V and 6 bases from J, leaving 15 bases between. The CDR3 sequence is 14 residues long. The CDR3 sequence: CASTYARLDEKLFF. DNA for the CDR3: TGTGCCAGCACCTACGCGAGACTTGATGAAAAACTGTTTTTT.

This clonotype was detected only once. The genes are TRBV6-1 and TRBJ2-5; 7 nucleotides agree with TRBD1. The CDR3 runs 12 residues. Germline CDR1 MNHNS, CDR2 SASEGT. Trimming at V came to 7 bases and at J to 5 bases, leaving 4 bases not matched to a gene. The CDR3 DNA sequence: TGTGCCAGCATCGACAGGGACGAGACCCAGTACTTC. This gives the protein CASIDRDETQYF.

The rearrangement links TRBV6-5 to TRBJ2-1, with TRBD2 matching over 12 bases. Germline loops: CDR1 MNHEY, CDR2 SVGAGI. The V and J ends lost 0 bases and 4 bases, in that order; junction bases with no gene match: 4. The CDR3 is 17 residues long. The CDR3 DNA reads TGTGCCAGCAGTTACTCCGTGACTAGCGGGGGTTACAATGAGCAGTTCTTC. It specifies CASSYSVTSGGYNEQFF.

This clonotype was recorded a few times. This sequence joins TRBV13 and TRBJ2-1, with 7 bases lining up with TRBD2. CDR1 is PRHDT and CDR2 is FYEKMQ in the germline V gene (reference sequence). Trimming took 7 bases from V and 2 from J; bases not matched to a gene: 11. This CDR3 contains 16 residues. The CDR3 region has the DNA TGTGCCAGCAACCTCCCAACTAGCGAAACCTACAATGAGCAGTTCTTC. Its translation is CASNLPTSETYNEQFF.

The V call is TRBV15, the J call TRBJ2-1; 7 positions agree with TRBD1. The CDR3 sequence is 15 residues long. Trimming cost V 5 bases and J 4 bases; bases outside gene matches: 8. Germline V CDR1 and CDR2: LNHNV, YYDKDF (reference sequence). CDR3 sequence reads: CATSYHDRVYNEQFF. The CDR3 DNA is TGTGCCACCAGCTACCACGACAGGGTATACAATGAGCAGTTCTTC.